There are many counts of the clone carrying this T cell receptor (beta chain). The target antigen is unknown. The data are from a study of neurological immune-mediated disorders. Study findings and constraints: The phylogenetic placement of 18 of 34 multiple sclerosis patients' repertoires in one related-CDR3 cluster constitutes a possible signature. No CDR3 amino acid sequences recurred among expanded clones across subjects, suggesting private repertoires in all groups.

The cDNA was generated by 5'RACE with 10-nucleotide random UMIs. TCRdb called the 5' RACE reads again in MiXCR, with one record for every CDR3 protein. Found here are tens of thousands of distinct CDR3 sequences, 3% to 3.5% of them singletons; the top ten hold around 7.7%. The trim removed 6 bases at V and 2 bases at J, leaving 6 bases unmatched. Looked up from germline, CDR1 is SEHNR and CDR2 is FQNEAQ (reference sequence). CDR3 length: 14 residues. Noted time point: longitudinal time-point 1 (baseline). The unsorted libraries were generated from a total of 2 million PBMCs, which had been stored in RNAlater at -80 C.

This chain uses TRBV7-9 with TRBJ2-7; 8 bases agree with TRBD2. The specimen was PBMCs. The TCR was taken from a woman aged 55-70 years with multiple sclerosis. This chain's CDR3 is CASSIAGQTYEQYF. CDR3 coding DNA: TGTGCCAGCAGTATAGCGGGGCAAACCTACGAGCAGTACTTC.